This passage covers 9 T cell receptor beta chains from one sample sequenced in a study of shared clonotypes between healthy human individuals. The repertoire was sequenced with immunoSEQ multiplex PCR; TCRdb's copy has only in-frame clones and lacks some. Among around 2.1 million clones listed, approximately 94% were seen once. The sequenced sample consisted of naive CD4+ T cells sorted from blood. Documented subset: CD45RA+ positively selected. The origin of the receptors is a man aged 18 to 35 in good health.

The CDR3 DNA reads as TGTGCCAGCAGCTTAGAAGGGACAGTCTATGGCTACACCTTC. It yields the protein CASSLEGTVYGYTF. The chain has TRBV7-8 and TRBJ1-2; 7 nucleotides align to TRBD1. This CDR3 has 14 residues. V lost 1 base to trimming and J lost 4 bases; unmatched junction nucleotides: 3. Germline-derived CDR1 and CDR2 are SGHVS and FQNEAQ.

V usage is TRBV11-2 and J usage is TRBJ1-2; D perhaps matches TRBD1 (6 bases). The germline V gene encodes CDR1 SGHAT and CDR2 FQNNGV. With 4 bases removed from V and 1 base from J, the gap between germline ends came to 19 bases. The CDR3 length is 17 residues. The CDR3 bases are TGTGCCAGCAGCTCCCCCGGGGGCAGCTTCTTTAACTATGGCTACACCTTC. Translated, it gives CASSSPGGSFFNYGYTF.

The gene calls are TRBV10-2 and TRBJ2-2; D is undetermined. The CDR3 has 14 amino acids. V lost 0 bases and J 4 bases, leaving 6 bases between the germline ends. Germline V gene lookup returns CDR1 WSHSY and CDR2 SAAADI. CDR3 sequence: CASSESGRTGELFF. The CDR3 DNA follows: TGCGCCAGCAGTGAGTCGGGCCGCACCGGGGAGCTGTTTTTT.

This sequence joins TRBV5-5 and TRBJ2-5; no definite D call. V lost 2 bases to trimming and J lost 2 bases, with 7 bases between them. Germline V gene data show CDR1 as SGHKS and CDR2 as YYEKEE (reference sequence). CDR3 length: 13 residues. The CDR3 DNA is TGTGCCAGCAGCTTCCCCTCGCAAGAGACCCAGTACTTC. Translated, it gives CASSFPSQETQYF.

The rearrangement links TRBV6-6 to TRBJ1-6; D uncertain. The CDR3 loop spans 16 amino acids. Germline CDR1 MNHNY, CDR2 SVGAGI (reference sequence). V lost 6 bases, J lost 8 bases, and 20 bases lay in between. This CDR3 is CASSPPLSAIDSPLHF. The CDR3 DNA sequence: TGTGCCAGCAGCCCTCCCCTCTCGGCTATTGATTCACCCCTCCACTTT.

This chain uses TRBV5-1 with TRBJ2-3; no clear D. Trimming left V 4 bases short and J 2 bases short, with 17 bases between. From germline, CDR1 is SGHRS and CDR2 YFSETQ. The CDR3 length is 16 residues. CDR3 sequence: CASSPDRQIDTDTQYF. The CDR3 nucleotides are TGCGCCAGCAGCCCCGATCGGCAGATTGACACAGATACGCAGTATTTT.

Comments on this clone: At one boundary the junction diverges from the germline segment, which might be a read error. The J gene is TRBJ1-3, the V gene TRBV5-1; no firm D call. Germline V gene sequence: CDR1 SGHRS, CDR2 YFSETQ. The CDR3 has 16 residues. The CDR3 loop reads CASSLVWNGPGNTIYF. The CDR3 DNA sequence: TGCGCCAGCAGCTTGGTCTGGAACGGCCCTGGGAACACCATATATTTT.

This clone was detected only once. The chain is built from TRBV20-1 and TRBJ2-7, with 8 bases aligning to TRBD2. CDR1 and CDR2 (germline): DFQATT, SNEGSKA (reference sequence). V shed 7 bases and J 7 bases; nucleotides not matched to a gene: 6. The CDR3 covers 11 residues. DNA of the CDR3: TGCAGTGTTACTAGCGGAGGGGAGCAGTACTTC. It translates to CSVTSGGEQYF.

The V call is TRBV30, the J call TRBJ2-4; a weak D match, TRBD2 (6 bases). The CDR3 length is 15 residues. The germline V and J ends were trimmed by 2 bases and 3 bases, with 14 bases remaining between them. Germline-derived CDR1 and CDR2 are GTSNPN and SVGIG (reference sequence). CDR3: CAWSWPGGIKNIQYF. For the CDR3, the DNA is TGTGCCTGGAGTTGGCCCGGGGGTATCAAAAACATTCAGTACTTC.